The 2 T cell receptor beta chains in this list originate from one sample, sequenced in a study of cytomegalovirus exposure and HLA in healthy donors. PCR amplification relied on 60 Vbeta primers (plus 13 Jbeta primers). Sequencing used immunoSEQ multiplex PCR; TCRdb keeps in-frame clones, though not all of them. The sample holds about 140,000 clones, about 72% seen once. The sample was PBMCs. These receptors came from a man aged 40-49 years in good health and CMV-seronegative.

This sequence joins TRBV4-1 and TRBJ1-2; 7 positions agree with TRBD1. This CDR3 is 14 amino acids long. Trimming at V came to 4 bases and at J to 5 bases, leaving 7 bases not matched to a gene. Germline V gene sequence: CDR1 MGHRA, CDR2 YSYEKL. The CDR3 coding sequence is TGCGCCAGCAGCCCGCGGGACAGCCATTATGGCTACACCTTC. Translation gives CASSPRDSHYGYTF.

The genes are TRBV19 and TRBJ1-1, with a weak D call TRBD1 (5 bases). With 6 bases removed from V and 6 bases from J, the gap between germline ends came to 11 bases. CDR3 size: 12 residues. Germline CDR1 and CDR2: LNHDA and SQIVND (reference sequence). DNA for the CDR3: TGTGCCAGTAGGATCGGGGGATCTGAAGCTTTCTTT. Its translation: CASRIGGSEAFF.